This is a list of T cell receptor beta chains from one sample in a study of cytomegalovirus exposure and HLA in healthy donors. Using immunoSEQ multiplex PCR, the repertoire was profiled, and TCRdb retains in-frame clones only, with some absent. The table lists some 70,000 clones, less than 70% of them singletons. The sequenced material came from PBMCs. These receptors all come from a woman in her 50s in good health and CMV-seronegative. The CDR3 runs from the conserved cysteine through the conserved F or W. D genes are given only for firm matches. A clone size is listed for some rows: how often the clone was seen (once, few, many), or a class if it is expanded.

V	D	size	J	DNA	CDR3
TRBV7-2	TRBD1	NA	TRBJ2-1	TGTGCCAGCAGCTTAGACAGGGGTTCATACAATGAGCAGTTCTTC	CASSLDRGSYNEQFF
TRBV9	TRBD1	NA	TRBJ1-2	TGTGCCAGCAGCGCACCCCGCTCTCGGACAGGGAGCTATGGCTACACCTTC	CASSAPRSRTGSYGYTF
TRBV5-1	NA	NA	TRBJ1-1	TGCGCCAGCAGCTTGAGGCCGACAGGGAACACTGAAGCTTTCTTT	CASSLRPTGNTEAFF
TRBV9	TRBD2	NA	TRBJ2-3	TGTGCCAGCAGCGGTGGAGGACTAGCGGGAGGAGTGACAGATACGCAGTATTTT	CASSGGGLAGGVTDTQYF
TRBV5-1	TRBD1	NA	TRBJ2-7	TGCGCCAGCAGCATAACAGGGGTTGGGGAGCAGTACTTC	CASSITGVGEQYF
TRBV13	TRBD2	few	TRBJ2-7	TGTGCCAGCAGTCCAATCAGAGCCCGTAGCGGGAAGCCCGAGCAGTACTTC	CASSPIRARSGKPEQYF
TRBV28	NA	NA	TRBJ1-5	TGTGCCAGCAGTTTTTTGGCCCAGCCCCAGCATTTT	CASSFLAQPQHF
TRBV7-9	NA	NA	TRBJ2-3	TGTGCCAGCAGGGACCCGGGACTGGCGAACACAGATACGCAGTATTTT	CASRDPGLANTDTQYF
TRBV6-1	TRBD2	NA	TRBJ2-7	TGTGCCAGCAGCGGACCGGGACTAGCGTTCTACGAGCAGTACTTC	CASSGPGLAFYEQYF
TRBV4-3	TRBD1	few	TRBJ1-2	TGCGCCAGCAGCCATCTTGGACAGGGGTCTAGCTATGGCTACACCTTC	CASSHLGQGSSYGYTF
TRBV5-6	TRBD1	NA	TRBJ2-7	TGTGCCAGCAGGCAATACGATCCGGGACAGGGCTACGAGCAGTACTTC	CASRQYDPGQGYEQYF
TRBV12-5	TRBD1	NA	TRBJ2-2	TGTGCTAGTGGTTCGGGTGGGACAGCGACGAACACCGGGGAGCTGTTTTTT	CASGSGGTATNTGELFF
TRBV10-3	NA	NA	TRBJ2-6	TGTGCCATCGGCGCGACGGGGAGCTCTGGGGCCAACGTCCTGACTTTC	CAIGATGSSGANVLTF
TRBV5-1	TRBD1	few	TRBJ2-7	TGCGCCAGCAGCCATGGACAGGGGGCCGGCGAGCAGTACTTC	CASSHGQGAGEQYF
TRBV19	TRBD1	NA	TRBJ2-2	TGTGCCATCCGGGACAGGGGGACCGGGGAGCTGTTTTTT	CAIRDRGTGELFF
TRBV27	NA	NA	TRBJ2-7	TGTGCCAGCAGTTTTTACGAGGGTTTACCCTACGAGCAGTACTTC	CASSFYEGLPYEQYF
TRBV18	NA	once	TRBJ2-3	TGTGCCAGCTCACCCTTGCTCGCGGGCCCAGATACGCAGTATTTT	CASSPLLAGPDTQYF
TRBV19	NA	NA	TRBJ2-1	TGTGCCAGTAGTGGGACTGCTTACAATGAGCAGTTCTTC	CASSGTAYNEQFF
TRBV4-2	TRBD1	NA	TRBJ1-4	TGTGCCAGCAGCCAAGACTTCCGGACAGGGGGCGAAAAACTGTTTTTT	CASSQDFRTGGEKLFF
TRBV5-4	NA	few	TRBJ2-7	TGTGCCAGCAGCTTGGCCAGGGACTACGAGCAGTACTTC	CASSLARDYEQYF
TRBV6-5	NA	NA	TRBJ2-3	TGTGCCAGCACCAACCAGGTGGATACGCAGTATTTT	CASTNQVDTQYF
TRBV29-1	NA	NA	TRBJ2-1	TGCAGCTCTTACTACAATGAGCAGTTCTTC	CSSYYNEQFF
TRBV30	NA	NA	TRBJ1-2	TGTGCCTGGACCCGCGGCCTTTTAGACGGCTACACCTTC	CAWTRGLLDGYTF
TRBV5-4	TRBD2	few	TRBJ2-7	TGTGCCAGCAGCTACACTGGACTAGTGAGGGCCCACGAGCAGTACTTC	CASSYTGLVRAHEQYF
TRBV5-6	TRBD2	NA	TRBJ2-1	TGTGCCAGCAGCTTGGAGGGGAGGGGCTACAATGAGCAGTTCTTC	CASSLEGRGYNEQFF
TRBV28	TRBD1	NA	TRBJ1-2	TGTGCCAGCAGGGATACAGGGGGAGATAACTATGGCTACACCTTC	CASRDTGGDNYGYTF
TRBV14	TRBD1	NA	TRBJ1-5	TGTGCCAGCAGCGCCACAGGGGGCGGGGAGCCCCAGCATTTT	CASSATGGGEPQHF
TRBV5-1	TRBD1	medium-sized	TRBJ2-7	TGCGCCAGCAGCCTAGAGACAGGGTCCTACGAGCAGTACTTC	CASSLETGSYEQYF
TRBV28	NA	NA	TRBJ1-1	TGTGCCAGCATCCCCTCCAACACTGAAGCTTTCTTT	CASIPSNTEAFF
TRBV5-4	TRBD2	NA	TRBJ2-7	TGTGCCAGCCACCGGGGGGAGGACTCCTACGAGCAGTACTTC	CASHRGEDSYEQYF
TRBV12-5	NA	few	TRBJ2-7	TGTGCTAGTGGTGGGAGGACAGGACCTACGACGGACTTC	CASGGRTGPTTDF
TRBV15	NA	NA	TRBJ1-1	TGTGCCACCAGCAGAGGAGGGACGGGGGGGCAAACTGAAGCTTTCTTT	CATSRGGTGGQTEAFF
TRBV28	TRBD1	NA	TRBJ1-3	TGTGCCAGCAGTTTATGGACAGGGGGTGGCTCTGGAAACACCATATATTTT	CASSLWTGGGSGNTIYF
TRBV5-4	NA	NA	TRBJ2-5	TGTGCCAGCAGCTCGGGAGCGGGTACACAAGAGACCCAGTACTTC	CASSSGAGTQETQYF
TRBV28	NA	NA	TRBJ1-1	TGTGCCAGCAGGACAGGGAACACTGAAGCTTTCTTT	CASRTGNTEAFF
TRBV5-6	TRBD2	NA	TRBJ2-3	TGTGCCAGCAGCTTGGTGGACCCCAGGACTAGCGGGGGTACGCAGTATTTT	CASSLVDPRTSGGTQYF
TRBV7-9	TRBD1	NA	TRBJ1-1	TGTGCCAGCAGCTCAGGGACAGGGGGCCCCACTGAAGCTTTCTTT	CASSSGTGGPTEAFF
TRBV7-3	TRBD2	NA	TRBJ2-3	TGTGCCAGCAGCCCTAGCGGGAGGGCCCCTTGGGAGCACACAGATACGCAGTATTTT	CASSPSGRAPWEHTDTQYF
TRBV5-8	NA	NA	TRBJ1-4	TGTGCCAGCAGCTTGATACGGGAAAAACTGTTTTTT	CASSLIREKLFF
TRBV4-2	TRBD2	NA	TRBJ2-5	TGTGCCAGCAGCCAAGATGGGAGGGGAGAGACCCAGTACTTC	CASSQDGRGETQYF
TRBV7-2	NA	few	TRBJ1-2	TGTGCCAGCAGCTTAGAAGGCGGGAGGAACCTCTATGGCTACACCTTC	CASSLEGGRNLYGYTF
TRBV7-9	NA	NA	TRBJ2-7	TGTGCCAGCAGCTTACACGGCTCCTACGAGCAGTACTTC	CASSLHGSYEQYF
TRBV4-3	NA	few	TRBJ2-7	TGCGCCAGCAGCCTCCAGGGTGGGGACGAGCAGTACTTC	CASSLQGGDEQYF
TRBV30	TRBD2	NA	TRBJ2-2	TGTGCCTCCCCCCCTAGCGGGAGGGGAAACACCGGGGAGCTGTTTTTT	CASPPSGRGNTGELFF
TRBV19	NA	NA	TRBJ1-2	TGTGCCAGTAGTATAGTAGGGGTAGGCTACACCTTC	CASSIVGVGYTF